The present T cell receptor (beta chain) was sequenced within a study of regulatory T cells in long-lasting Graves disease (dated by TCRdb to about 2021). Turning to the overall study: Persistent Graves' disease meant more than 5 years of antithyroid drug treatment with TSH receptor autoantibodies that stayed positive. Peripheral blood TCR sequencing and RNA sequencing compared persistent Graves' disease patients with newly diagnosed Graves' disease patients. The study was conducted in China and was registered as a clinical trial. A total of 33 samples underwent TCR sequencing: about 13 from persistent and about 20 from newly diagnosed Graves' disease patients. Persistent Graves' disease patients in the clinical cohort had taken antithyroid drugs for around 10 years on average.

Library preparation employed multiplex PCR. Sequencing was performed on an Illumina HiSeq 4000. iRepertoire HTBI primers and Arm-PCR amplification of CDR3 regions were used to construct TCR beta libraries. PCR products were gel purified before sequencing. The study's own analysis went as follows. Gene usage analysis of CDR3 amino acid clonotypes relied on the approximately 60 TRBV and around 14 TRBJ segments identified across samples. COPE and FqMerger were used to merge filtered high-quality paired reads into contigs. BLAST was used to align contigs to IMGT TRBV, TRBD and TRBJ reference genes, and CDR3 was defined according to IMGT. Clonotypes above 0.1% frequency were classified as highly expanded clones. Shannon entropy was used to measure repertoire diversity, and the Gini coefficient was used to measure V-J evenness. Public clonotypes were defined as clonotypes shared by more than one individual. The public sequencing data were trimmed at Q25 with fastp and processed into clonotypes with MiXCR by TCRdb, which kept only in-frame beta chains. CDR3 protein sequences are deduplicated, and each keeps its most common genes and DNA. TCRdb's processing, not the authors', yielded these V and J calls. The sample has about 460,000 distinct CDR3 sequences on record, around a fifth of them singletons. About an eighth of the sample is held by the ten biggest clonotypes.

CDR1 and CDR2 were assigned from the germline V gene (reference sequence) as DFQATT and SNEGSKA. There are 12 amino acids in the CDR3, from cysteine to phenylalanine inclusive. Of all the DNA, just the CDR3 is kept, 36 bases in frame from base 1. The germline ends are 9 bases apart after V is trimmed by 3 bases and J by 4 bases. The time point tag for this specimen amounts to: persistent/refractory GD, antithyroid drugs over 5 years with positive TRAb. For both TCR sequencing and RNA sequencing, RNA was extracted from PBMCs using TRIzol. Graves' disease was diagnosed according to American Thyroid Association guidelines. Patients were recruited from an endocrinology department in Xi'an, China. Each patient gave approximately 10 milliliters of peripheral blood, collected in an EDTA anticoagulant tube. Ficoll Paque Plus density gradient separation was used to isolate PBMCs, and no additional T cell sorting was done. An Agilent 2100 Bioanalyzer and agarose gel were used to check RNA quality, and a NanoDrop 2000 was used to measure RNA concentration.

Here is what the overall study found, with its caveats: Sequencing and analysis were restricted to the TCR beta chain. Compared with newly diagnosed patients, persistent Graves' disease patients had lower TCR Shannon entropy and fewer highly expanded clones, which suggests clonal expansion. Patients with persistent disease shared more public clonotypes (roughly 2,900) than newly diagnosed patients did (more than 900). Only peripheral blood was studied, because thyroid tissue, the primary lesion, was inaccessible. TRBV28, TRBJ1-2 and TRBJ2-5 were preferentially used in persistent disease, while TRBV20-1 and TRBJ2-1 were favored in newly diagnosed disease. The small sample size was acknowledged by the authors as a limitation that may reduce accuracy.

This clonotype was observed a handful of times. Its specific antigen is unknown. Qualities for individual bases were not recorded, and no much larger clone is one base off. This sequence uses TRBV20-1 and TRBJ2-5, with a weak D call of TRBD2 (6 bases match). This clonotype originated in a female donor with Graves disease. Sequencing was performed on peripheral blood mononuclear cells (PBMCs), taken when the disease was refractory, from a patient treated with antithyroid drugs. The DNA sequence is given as TGCAGTGCTAGGAAGGGAGGAGAGACCCAGTACTTC. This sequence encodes CSARKGGETQYF.